This T cell receptor beta chain was recorded in a study of blood T cell repertoires in COVID-19. The CDR3 is 13 residues long. V was cut by 3 bases and J by 9 bases, with 15 bases left in between. Germline V CDR1 and CDR2: GTSNPN, SVGIG (reference sequence). Original processing notes: Amplification of reference gene primers was used by the study to estimate nucleated cell counts. TCRdb keeps only in-frame clones here, not all; method: immunoSEQ multiplex PCR. V and J calls and clone size come straight from that table; D and trimming were deduced from the DNA. The sample holds about 260,000 clones, about 85% seen once.

Sequences were obtained from peripheral blood. This chain uses TRBV30 with TRBJ1-5; unclear D gene. This receptor was identified in a human donor in a cohort sampled during active COVID-19. CDR3 protein: CAWRGAGPGPQHF. The CDR3 bases are TGTGCCTGGAGGGGTGCGGGCCCTGGGCCCCAGCATTTT.